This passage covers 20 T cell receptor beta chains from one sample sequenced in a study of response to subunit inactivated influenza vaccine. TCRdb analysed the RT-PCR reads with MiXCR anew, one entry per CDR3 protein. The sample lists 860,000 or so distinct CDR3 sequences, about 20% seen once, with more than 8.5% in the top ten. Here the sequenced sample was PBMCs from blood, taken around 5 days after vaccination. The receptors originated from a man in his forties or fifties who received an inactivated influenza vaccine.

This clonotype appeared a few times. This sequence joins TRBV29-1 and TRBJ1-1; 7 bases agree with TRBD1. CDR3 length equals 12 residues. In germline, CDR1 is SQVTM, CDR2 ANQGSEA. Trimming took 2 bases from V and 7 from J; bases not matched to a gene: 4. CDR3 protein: CSVEINRGEAFF. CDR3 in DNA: TGCAGCGTTGAAATCAACAGGGGTGAAGCTTTCTTT. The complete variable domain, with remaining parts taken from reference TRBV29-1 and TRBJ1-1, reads SAVISQKPSRDICQRGTSLTIQCQVDSQVTMMFWYRQQPGQSLTLIATANQGSEATYESGFVIDKFPISRPNLTFSTLTVSNMSPEDSSIYLCSVEINRGEAFFGQGTRLTVV.

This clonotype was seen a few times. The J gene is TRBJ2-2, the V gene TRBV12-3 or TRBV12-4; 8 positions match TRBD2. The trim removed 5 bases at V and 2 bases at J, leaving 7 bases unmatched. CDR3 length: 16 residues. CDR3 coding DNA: TGTGCCAGCAGTCCCCTTCGGACTAGCAACACCGGGGAGCTGTTTTTT. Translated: CASSPLRTSNTGELFF.

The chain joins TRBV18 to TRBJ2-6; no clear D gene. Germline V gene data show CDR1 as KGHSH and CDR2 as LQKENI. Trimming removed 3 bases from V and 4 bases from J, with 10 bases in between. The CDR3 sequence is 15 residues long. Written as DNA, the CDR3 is TGTGCCAGCTCACCCTCTATGACGGGGGCCAACGTCCTGACTTTC. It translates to CASSPSMTGANVLTF.

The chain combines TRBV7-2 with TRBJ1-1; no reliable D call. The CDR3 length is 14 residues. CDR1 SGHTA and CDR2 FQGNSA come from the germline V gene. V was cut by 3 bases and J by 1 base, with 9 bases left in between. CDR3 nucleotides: TGTGCCAGCAGCTTCACCCCAGGGAACACTGAAGCTTTCTTT. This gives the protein CASSFTPGNTEAFF.

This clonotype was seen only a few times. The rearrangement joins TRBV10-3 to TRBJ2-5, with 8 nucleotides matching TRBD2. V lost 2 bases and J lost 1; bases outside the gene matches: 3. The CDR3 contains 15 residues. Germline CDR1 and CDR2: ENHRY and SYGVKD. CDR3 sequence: CAISEAGGLQETQYF. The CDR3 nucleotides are TGTGCCATCAGTGAGGCGGGGGGCCTCCAAGAGACCCAGTACTTC.

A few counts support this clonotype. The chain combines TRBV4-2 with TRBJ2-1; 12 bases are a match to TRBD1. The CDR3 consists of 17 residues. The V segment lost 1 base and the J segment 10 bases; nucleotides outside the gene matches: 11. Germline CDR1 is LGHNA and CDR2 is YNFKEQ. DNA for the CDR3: TGTGCCAGCAGCCAAGTCTCCGGGACAGGGGGCTCGAGGGAGCAGTTCTTC. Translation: CASSQVSGTGGSREQFF.

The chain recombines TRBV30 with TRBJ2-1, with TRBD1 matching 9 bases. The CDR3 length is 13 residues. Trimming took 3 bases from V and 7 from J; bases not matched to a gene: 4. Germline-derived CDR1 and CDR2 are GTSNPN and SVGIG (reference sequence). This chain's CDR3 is CAWRDRGGNEQFF. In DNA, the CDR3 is TGTGCCTGGAGGGACAGGGGAGGGAATGAGCAGTTCTTC.

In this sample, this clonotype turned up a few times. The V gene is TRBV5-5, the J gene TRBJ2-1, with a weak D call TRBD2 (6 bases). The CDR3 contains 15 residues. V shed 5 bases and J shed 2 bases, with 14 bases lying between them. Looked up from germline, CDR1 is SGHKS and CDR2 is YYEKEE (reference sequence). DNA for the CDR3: TGTGCCAGCAGACAAGCGGGCCTTACCTACAATGAGCAGTTCTTC. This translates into CASRQAGLTYNEQFF.

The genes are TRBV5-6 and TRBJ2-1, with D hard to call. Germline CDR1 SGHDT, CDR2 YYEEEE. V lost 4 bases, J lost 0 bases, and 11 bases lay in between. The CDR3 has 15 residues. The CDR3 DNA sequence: TGTGCCAGCAGCCCCCCCTCGCGCTCCTACAATGAGCAGTTCTTC. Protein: CASSPPSRSYNEQFF.

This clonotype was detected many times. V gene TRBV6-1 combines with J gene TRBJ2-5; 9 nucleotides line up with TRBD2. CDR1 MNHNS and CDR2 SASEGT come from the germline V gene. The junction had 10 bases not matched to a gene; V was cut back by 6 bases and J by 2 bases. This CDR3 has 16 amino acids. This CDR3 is CASSPLRLAVQETQYF. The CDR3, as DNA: TGTGCCAGCAGCCCTTTACGACTAGCGGTTCAAGAGACCCAGTACTTC.

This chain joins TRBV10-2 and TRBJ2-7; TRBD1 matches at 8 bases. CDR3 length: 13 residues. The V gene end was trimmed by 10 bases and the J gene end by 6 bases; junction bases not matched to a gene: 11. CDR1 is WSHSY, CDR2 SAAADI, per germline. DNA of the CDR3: TGCGCCATAGCGAGAGGACAGGGCGGCGAGCAGTACTTC. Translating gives CAIARGQGGEQYF.

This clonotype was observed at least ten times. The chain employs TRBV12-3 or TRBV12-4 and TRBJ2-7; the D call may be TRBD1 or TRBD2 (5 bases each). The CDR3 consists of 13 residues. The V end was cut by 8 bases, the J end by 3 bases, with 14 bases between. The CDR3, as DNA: TGTGCCAGCGCTAGGGACGGGGTCTACGAGCAGTACTTC. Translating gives CASARDGVYEQYF.

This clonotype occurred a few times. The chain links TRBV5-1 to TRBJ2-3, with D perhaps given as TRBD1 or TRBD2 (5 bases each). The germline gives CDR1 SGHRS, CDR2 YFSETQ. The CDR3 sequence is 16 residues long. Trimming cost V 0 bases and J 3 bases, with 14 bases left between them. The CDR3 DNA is TGCGCCAGCAGCTTGGGAAACGGGGCAGGGACAGATACGCAGTATTTT. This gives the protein CASSLGNGAGTDTQYF.

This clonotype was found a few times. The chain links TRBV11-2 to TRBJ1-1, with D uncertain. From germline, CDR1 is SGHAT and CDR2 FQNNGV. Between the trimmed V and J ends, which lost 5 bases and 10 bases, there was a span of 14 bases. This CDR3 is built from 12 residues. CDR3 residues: CASSRVGSLAFF. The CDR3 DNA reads TGTGCCAGCAGCCGAGTAGGTTCTCTAGCTTTCTTT.

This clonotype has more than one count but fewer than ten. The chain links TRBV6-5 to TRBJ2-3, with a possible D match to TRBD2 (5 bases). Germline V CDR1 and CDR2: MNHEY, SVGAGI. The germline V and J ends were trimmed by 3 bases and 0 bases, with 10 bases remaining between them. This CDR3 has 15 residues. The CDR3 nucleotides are TGTGCCAGCAGTTATGGGAGATGGAGCACAGATACGCAGTATTTT. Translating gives CASSYGRWSTDTQYF.

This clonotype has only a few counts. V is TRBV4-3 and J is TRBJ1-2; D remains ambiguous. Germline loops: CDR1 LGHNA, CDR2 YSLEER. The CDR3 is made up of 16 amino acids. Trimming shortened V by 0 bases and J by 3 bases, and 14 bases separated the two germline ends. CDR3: CASSQEGGRSDYGYTF. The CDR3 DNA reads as TGCGCCAGCAGCCAAGAAGGAGGCAGGTCTGACTATGGCTACACCTTC.

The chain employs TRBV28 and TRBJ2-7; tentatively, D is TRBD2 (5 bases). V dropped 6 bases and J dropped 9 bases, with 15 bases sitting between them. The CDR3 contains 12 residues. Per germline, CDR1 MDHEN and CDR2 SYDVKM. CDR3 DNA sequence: TGTGCCAGCAGACTACCCGCTAGCAGGCAGTACTTC. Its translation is CASRLPASRQYF.

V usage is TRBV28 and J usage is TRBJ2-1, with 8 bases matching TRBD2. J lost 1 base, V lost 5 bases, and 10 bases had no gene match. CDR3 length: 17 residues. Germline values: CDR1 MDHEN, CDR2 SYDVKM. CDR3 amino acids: CASSPLGGGPSYNEQFF. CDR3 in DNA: TGTGCCAGCAGTCCCTTGGGCGGGGGGCCTTCCTACAATGAGCAGTTCTTC.

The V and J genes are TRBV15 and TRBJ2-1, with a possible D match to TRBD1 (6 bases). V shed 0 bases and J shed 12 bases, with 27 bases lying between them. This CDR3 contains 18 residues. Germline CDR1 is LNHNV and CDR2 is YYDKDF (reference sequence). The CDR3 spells CATSREMWEFTGPEWQFF. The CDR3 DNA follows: TGTGCCACCAGCAGAGAGATGTGGGAATTTACAGGGCCGGAATGGCAGTTCTTC.

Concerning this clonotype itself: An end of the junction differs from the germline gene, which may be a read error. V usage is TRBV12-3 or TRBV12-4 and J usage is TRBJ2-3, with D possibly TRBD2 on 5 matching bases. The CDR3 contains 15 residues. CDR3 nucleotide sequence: TGTGCCAGCAGTCTAGCTTACCCCTACACAGATACGCAGTATTTT. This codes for CASSLAYPYTDTQYF.